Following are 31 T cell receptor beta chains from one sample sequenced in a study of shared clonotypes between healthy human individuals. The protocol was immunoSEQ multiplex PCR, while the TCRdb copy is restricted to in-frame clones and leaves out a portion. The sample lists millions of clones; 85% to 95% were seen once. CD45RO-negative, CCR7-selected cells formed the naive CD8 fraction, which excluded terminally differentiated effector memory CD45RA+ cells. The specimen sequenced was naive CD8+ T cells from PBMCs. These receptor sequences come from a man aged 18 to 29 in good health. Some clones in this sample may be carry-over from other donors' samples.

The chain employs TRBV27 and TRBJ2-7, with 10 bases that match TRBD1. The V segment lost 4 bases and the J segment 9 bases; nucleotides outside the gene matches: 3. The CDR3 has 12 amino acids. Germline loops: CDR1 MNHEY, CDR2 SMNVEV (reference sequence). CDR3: CASSSRDRGQYF. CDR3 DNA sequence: TGTGCCAGCAGTTCACGGGACAGGGGGCAGTACTTC.

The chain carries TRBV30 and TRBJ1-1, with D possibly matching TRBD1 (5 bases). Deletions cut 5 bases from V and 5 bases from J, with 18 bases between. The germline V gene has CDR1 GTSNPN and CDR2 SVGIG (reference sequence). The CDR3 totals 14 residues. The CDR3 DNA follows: TGTGCCTGGGGTCTGGGGCAGGGTTGGACTGAAGCTTTCTTT. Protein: CAWGLGQGWTEAFF. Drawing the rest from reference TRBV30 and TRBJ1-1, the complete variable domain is SQTIHQWPATLVQPVGSPLSLECTVEGTSNPNLYWYRQAAGRGLQLLFYSVGIGQISSEVPQNLSASRPQDRQFILSSKKLLLSDSGFYLCAWGLGQGWTEAFFGQGTRLTVV.

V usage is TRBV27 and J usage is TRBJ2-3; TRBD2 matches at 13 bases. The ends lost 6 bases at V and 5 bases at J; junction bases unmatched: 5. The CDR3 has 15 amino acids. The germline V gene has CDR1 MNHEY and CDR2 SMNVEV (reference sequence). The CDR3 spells CASSQGLAGIDTQYF. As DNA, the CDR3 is TGTGCCAGCAGCCAGGGACTAGCGGGAATAGATACGCAGTATTTT.

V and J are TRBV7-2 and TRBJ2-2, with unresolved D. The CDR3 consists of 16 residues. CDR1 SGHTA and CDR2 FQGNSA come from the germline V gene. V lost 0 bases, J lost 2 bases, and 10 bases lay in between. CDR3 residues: CASSLAGRSNTGELFF. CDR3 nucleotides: TGTGCCAGCAGCTTAGCAGGCAGATCTAACACCGGGGAGCTGTTTTTT.

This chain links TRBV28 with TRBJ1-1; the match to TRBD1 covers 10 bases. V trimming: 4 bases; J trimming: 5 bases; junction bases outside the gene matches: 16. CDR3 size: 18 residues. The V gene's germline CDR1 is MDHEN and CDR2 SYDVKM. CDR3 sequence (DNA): TGTGCCAGCAGTTCAAAGACAGGGGGCAGTTTCGGGAAGACTGAAGCTTTCTTT. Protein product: CASSSKTGGSFGKTEAFF. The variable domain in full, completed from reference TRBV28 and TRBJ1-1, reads DVKVTQSSRYLVKRTGEKVFLECVQDMDHENMFWYRQDPGLGLRLIYFSYDVKMKEKGDIPEGYSVSREKKERFSLILESASTNQTSMYLCASSSKTGGSFGKTEAFFGQGTRLTVV.

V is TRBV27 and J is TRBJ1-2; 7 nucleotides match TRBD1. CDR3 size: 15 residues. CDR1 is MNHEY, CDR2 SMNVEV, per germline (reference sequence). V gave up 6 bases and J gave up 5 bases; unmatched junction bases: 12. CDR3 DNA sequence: TGTGCCAGCAGACTTGGACAGGCGATTGGGTATGGCTACACCTTC. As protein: CASRLGQAIGYGYTF.

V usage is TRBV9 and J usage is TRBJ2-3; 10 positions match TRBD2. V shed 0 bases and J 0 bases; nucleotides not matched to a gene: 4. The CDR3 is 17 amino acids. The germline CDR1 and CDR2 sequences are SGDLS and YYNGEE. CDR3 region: CASSVVTSGTSTDTQYF. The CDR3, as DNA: TGTGCCAGCAGCGTAGTTACTAGCGGGACTAGCACAGATACGCAGTATTTT.

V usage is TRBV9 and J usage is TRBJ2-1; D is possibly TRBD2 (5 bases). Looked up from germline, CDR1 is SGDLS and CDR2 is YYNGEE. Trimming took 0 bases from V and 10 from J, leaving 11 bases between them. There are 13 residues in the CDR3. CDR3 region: CASSVVPGEEQFF. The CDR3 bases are TGTGCCAGCAGCGTAGTCCCCGGGGAAGAGCAGTTCTTC.

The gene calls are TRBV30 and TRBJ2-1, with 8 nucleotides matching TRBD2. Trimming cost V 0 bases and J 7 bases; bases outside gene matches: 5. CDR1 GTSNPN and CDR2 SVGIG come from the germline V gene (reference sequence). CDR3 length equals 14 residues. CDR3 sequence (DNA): TGTGCCTGGAGTGTACTAGCGGTGTGGAATGAGCAGTTCTTC. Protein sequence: CAWSVLAVWNEQFF.

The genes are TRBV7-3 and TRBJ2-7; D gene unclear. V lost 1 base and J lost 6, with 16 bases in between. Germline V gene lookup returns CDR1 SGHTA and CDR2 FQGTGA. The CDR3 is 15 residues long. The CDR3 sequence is CASSLSSLYSSEQYF. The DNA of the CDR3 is TGTGCCAGCAGCTTAAGCAGTCTTTATAGTTCCGAGCAGTACTTC.

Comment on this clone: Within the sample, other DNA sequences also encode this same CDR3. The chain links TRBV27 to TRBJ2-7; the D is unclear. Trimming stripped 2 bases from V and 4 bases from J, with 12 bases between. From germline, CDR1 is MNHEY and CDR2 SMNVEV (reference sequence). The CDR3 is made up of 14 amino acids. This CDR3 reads CASSLGLGGYEQYF. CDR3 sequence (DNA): TGTGCCAGCAGTTTAGGGCTAGGCGGTTACGAGCAGTACTTC.

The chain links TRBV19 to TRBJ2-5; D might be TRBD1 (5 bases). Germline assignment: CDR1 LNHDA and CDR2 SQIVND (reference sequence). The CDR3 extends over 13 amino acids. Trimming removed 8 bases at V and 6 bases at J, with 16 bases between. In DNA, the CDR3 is TGTGCCAGTGCACAGGACGGAGAACAGACCCAGTACTTC. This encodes CASAQDGEQTQYF.

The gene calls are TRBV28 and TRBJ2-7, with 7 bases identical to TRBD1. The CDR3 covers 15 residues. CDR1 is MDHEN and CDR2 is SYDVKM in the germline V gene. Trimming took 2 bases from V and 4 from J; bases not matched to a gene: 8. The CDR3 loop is CASSLPGTENYEQYF. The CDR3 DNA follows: TGTGCCAGCAGTTTACCCGGGACAGAAAATTACGAGCAGTACTTC.

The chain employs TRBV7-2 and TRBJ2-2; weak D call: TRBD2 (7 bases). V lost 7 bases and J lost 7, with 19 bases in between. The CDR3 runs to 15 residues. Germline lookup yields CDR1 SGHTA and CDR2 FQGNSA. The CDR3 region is CASTPYRGAFGELFF. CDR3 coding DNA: TGTGCCAGCACCCCTTATCGGGGGGCTTTCGGGGAGCTGTTTTTT.

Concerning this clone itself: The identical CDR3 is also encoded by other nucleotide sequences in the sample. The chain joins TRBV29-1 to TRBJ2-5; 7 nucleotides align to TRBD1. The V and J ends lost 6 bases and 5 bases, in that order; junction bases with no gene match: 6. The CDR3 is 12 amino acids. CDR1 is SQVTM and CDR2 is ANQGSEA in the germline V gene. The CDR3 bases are TGCAGCGTCCAGACAGGGCTGGAGACCCAGTACTTC. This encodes CSVQTGLETQYF.

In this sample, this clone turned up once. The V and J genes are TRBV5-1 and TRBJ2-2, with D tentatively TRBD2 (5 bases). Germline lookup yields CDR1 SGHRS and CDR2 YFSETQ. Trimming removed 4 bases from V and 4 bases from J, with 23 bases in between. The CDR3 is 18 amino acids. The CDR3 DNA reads TGCGCCAGCAGCCCTACCTGGGATATCCCTCGGGGCACCGGGGAGCTGTTTTTT. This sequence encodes CASSPTWDIPRGTGELFF.

CDR3 protein: CASSQIAGLFFEQYF. The DNA of the CDR3 is TGCGCCAGCAGCCAAATCGCGGGACTATTCTTCGAGCAGTACTTC. The chain carries TRBV4-1 and TRBJ2-7, with TRBD2 matching 7 bases. The trim removed 2 bases at V and 6 bases at J, leaving 10 bases unmatched. CDR1 and CDR2 (germline): MGHRA, YSYEKL. This CDR3 comprises 15 residues.

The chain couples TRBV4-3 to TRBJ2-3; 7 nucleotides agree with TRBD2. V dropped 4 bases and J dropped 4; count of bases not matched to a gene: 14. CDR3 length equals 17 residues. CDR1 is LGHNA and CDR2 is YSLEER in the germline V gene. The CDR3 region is CASSPEGGARIPDTQYF. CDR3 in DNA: TGCGCCAGCAGCCCCGAGGGAGGGGCGAGGATCCCAGATACGCAGTATTTT.

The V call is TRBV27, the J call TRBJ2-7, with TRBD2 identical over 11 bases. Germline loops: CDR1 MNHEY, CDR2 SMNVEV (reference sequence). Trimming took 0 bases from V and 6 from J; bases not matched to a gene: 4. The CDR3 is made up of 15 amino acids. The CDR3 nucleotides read TGTGCCAGCAGTTTATCTAGCGGGAGGGCCGTCGAGCAGTACTTC. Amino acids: CASSLSSGRAVEQYF.

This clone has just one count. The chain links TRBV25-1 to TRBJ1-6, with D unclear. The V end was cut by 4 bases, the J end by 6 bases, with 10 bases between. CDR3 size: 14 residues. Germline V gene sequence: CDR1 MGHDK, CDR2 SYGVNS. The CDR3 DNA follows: TGTGCCAGCAGTGTCTACGACGGTAATTCACCCCTCCACTTT. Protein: CASSVYDGNSPLHF.

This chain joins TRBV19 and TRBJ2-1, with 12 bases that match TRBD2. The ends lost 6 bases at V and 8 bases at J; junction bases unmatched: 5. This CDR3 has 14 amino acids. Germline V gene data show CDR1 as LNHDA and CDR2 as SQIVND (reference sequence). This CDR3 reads CASSWLAGGDEQFF. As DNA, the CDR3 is TGTGCCAGTAGCTGGCTAGCGGGAGGGGATGAGCAGTTCTTC.

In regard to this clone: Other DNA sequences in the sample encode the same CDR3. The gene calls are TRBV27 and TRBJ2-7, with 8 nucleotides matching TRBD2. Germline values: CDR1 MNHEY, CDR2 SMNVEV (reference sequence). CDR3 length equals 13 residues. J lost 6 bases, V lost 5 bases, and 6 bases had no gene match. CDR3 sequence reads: CASSPGLAGEQYF. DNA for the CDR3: TGTGCCAGCAGTCCCGGACTAGCAGGCGAGCAGTACTTC.

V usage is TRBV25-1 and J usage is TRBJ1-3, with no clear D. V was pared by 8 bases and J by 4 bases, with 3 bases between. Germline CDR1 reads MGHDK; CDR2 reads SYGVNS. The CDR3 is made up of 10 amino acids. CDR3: CASEGNTIYF. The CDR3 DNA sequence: TGTGCCAGCGAAGGAAACACCATATATTTT. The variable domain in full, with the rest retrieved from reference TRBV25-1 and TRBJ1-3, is EADIYQTPRYLVIGTGKKITLECSQTMGHDKMYWYQQDPGMELHLIHYSYGVNSTEKGDLSSESTVSRIRTEHFPLTLESARPSHTSQYLCASEGNTIYFGEGSWLTVV.

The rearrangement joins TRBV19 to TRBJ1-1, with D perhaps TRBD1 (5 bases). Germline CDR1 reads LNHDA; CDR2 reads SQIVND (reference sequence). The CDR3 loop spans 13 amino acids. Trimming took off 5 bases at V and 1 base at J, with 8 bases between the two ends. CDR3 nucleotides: TGTGCCAGTAGTTGGCAGGGGAACACTGAAGCTTTCTTT. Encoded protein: CASSWQGNTEAFF.

CDR3 loop: CASSRLAKSTDTQYF. As DNA, the CDR3 is TGTGCCAGCAGCCGACTAGCGAAAAGCACAGATACGCAGTATTTT. The chain is built from TRBV7-6 and TRBJ2-3; 8 nucleotides match TRBD2. The CDR3 consists of 15 residues. V shed 5 bases and J 0 bases; nucleotides not matched to a gene: 4. The V gene's germline CDR1 is SGHVS and CDR2 FNYEAQ. Drawing the rest from reference TRBV7-6 and TRBJ2-3, the complete variable domain is GAGVSQSPRYKVTKRGQDVALRCDPISGHVSLYWYRQALGQGPEFLTYFNYEAQQDKSGLPNDRFSAERPEGSISTLTIQRTEQRDSAMYRCASSRLAKSTDTQYFGPGTRLTVL.

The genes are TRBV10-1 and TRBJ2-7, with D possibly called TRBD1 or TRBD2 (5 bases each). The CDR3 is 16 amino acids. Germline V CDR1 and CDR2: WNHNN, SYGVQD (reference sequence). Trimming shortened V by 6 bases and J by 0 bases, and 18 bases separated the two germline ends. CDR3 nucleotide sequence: TGCGCCAGCAGCGCCGGGACCTTGGATCGCTCCTACGAGCAGTACTTC. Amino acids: CASSAGTLDRSYEQYF.

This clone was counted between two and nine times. CDR3 in DNA: TGCGCCAGCAGTGACTTTTCAGGGAACCGATTGTACCAAGAGACCCAGTACTTC. Protein: CASSDFSGNRLYQETQYF. The rearrangement uses TRBV10-2 and TRBJ2-5, with D perhaps matching TRBD1 (5 bases). Germline V gene sequence: CDR1 WSHSY, CDR2 SAAADI. The CDR3 loop spans 18 amino acids. The germline V and J ends were trimmed by 3 bases and 0 bases, with 20 bases remaining between them.

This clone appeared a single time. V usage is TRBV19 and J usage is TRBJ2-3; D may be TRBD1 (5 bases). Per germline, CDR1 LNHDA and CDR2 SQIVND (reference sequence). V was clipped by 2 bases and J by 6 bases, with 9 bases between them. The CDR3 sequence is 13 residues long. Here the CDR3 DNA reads TGTGCCAGTAGTATAACAGGCTCCGATACGCAGTATTTT. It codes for CASSITGSDTQYF.

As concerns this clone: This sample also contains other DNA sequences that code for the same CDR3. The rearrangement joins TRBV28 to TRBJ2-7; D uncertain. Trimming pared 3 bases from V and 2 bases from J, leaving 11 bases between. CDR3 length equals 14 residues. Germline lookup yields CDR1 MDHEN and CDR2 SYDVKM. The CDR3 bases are TGTGCCAGCAGTTTTGGCAGACGGGCCTACGAGCAGTACTTC. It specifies CASSFGRRAYEQYF.

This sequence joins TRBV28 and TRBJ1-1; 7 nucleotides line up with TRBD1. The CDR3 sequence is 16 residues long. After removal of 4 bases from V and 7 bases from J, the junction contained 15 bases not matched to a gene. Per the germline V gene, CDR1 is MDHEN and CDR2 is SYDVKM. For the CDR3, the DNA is TGTGCCAGCAGTTCGCCGTATGGTGACAGGGAGAATGAAGCTTTCTTT. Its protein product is CASSSPYGDRENEAFF.

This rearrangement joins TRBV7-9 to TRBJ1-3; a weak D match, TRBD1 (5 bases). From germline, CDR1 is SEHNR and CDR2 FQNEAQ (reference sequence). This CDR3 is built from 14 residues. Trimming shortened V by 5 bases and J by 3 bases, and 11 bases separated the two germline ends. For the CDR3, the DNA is TGTGCCAGCAGCCCCAGGGTTGGTGGAAACACCATATATTTT. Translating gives CASSPRVGGNTIYF.